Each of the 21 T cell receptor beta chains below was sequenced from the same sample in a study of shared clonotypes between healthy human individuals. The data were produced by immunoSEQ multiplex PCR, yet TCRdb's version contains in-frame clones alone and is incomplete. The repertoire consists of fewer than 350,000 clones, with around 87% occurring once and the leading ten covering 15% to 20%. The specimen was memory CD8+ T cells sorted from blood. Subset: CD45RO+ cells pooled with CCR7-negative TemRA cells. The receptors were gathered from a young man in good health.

The CDR3 region is CASSLTSSGANVLTF. CDR3 nucleotide sequence: TGTGCCAGCAGTTTAACCAGCTCCGGGGCCAACGTCCTGACTTTC. The genes are TRBV27 and TRBJ2-6; D is unclear. Trimming cost V 2 bases and J 4 bases, with 9 bases left between them. Germline assignment: CDR1 MNHEY and CDR2 SMNVEV (reference sequence). This CDR3 contains 15 residues.

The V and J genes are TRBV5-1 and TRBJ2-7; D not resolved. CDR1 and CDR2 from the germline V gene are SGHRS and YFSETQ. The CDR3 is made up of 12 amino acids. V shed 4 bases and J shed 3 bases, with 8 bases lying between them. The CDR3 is CASSADLYEQYF. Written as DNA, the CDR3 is TGCGCCAGCAGCGCGGACCTCTACGAGCAGTACTTC.

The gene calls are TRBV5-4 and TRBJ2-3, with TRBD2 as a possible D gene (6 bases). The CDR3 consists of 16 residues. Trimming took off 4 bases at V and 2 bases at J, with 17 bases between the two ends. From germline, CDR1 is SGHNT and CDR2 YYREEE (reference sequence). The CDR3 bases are TGTGCCAGCAGCACCGACCCTAGCGTGAACACAGATACGCAGTATTTT. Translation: CASSTDPSVNTDTQYF.

CDR3 sequence (DNA): TGCGCCAGCAGCTTCACGGACAGAGAGATTACGGGGCAGTACTTC. The encoded protein is CASSFTDREITGQYF. This rearrangement joins TRBV5-1 to TRBJ2-7; tentatively, D is TRBD1 (6 bases). Per germline, CDR1 SGHRS and CDR2 YFSETQ. CDR3 length: 15 amino acids. The V end was cut by 2 bases, the J end by 9 bases, with 21 bases between.

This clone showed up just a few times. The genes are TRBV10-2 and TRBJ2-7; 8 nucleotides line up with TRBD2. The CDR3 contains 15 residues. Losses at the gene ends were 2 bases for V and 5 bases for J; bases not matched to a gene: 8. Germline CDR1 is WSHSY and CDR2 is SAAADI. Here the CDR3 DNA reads TGCGCCAGCAGTGAGGTAGCGGGGTATCGGAACGAGCAGTACTTC. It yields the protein CASSEVAGYRNEQYF.

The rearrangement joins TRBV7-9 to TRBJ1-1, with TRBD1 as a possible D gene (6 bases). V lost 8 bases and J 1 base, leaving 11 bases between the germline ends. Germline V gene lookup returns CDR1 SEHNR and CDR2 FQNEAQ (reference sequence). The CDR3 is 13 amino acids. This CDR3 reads CASGPGQNTEAFF. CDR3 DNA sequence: TGTGCCAGCGGACCGGGACAGAACACTGAAGCTTTCTTT.

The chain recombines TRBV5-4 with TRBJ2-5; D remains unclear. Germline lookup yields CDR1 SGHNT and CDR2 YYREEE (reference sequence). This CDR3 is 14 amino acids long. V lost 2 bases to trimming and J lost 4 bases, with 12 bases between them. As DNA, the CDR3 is TGTGCCAGCAGCTTTCAGGAAGTGATAGAGACCCAGTACTTC. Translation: CASSFQEVIETQYF.

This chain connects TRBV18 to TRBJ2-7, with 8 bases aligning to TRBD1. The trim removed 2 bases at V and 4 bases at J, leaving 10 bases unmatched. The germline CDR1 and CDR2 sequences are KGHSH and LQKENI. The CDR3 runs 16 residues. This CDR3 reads CASSPEGQGASYEQYF. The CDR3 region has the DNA TGTGCCAGCTCACCAGAAGGGCAGGGGGCCTCTTACGAGCAGTACTTC.

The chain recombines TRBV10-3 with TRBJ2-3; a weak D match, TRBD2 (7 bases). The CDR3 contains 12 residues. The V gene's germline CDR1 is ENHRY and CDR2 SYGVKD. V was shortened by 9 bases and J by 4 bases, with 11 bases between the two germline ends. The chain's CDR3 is CAIGRGADTQYF. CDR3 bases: TGTGCCATAGGGAGGGGGGCAGATACGCAGTATTTT.

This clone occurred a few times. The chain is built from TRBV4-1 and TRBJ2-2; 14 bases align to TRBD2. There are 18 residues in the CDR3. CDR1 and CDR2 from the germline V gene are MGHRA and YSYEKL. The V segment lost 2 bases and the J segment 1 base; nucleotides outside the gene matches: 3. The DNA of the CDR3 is TGCGCCAGCAGCCAACCGGGACTAGCGGGAGAGAACACCGGGGAGCTGTTTTTT. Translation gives CASSQPGLAGENTGELFF.

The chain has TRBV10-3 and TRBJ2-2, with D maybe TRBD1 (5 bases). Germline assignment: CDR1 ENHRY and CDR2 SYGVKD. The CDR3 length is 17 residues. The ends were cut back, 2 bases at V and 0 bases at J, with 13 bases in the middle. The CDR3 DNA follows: TGTGCCATCAGTGAGGCGCAGGGAAAACCGAACACCGGGGAGCTGTTTTTT. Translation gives CAISEAQGKPNTGELFF.

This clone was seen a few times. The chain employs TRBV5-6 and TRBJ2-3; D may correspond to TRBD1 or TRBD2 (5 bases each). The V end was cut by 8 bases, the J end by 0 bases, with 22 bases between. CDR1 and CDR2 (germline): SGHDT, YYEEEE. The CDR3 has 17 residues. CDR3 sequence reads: CASNNLRDLTSTDTQYF. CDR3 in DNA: TGTGCCAGTAATAACCTTCGGGACCTAACTAGCACAGATACGCAGTATTTT.

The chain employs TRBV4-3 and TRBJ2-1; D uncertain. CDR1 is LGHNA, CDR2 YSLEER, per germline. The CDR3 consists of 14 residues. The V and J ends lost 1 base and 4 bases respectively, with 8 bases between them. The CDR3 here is CASSQGSDYNEQFF. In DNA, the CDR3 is TGCGCCAGCAGCCAAGGTTCCGATTACAATGAGCAGTTCTTC.

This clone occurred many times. This chain's CDR3 is CAWSAGQNAKNIQYF. The CDR3 DNA sequence: TGTGCCTGGAGTGCGGGACAGAACGCCAAAAACATTCAGTACTTC. V and J are TRBV30 and TRBJ2-4, with 7 bases matching TRBD1. Germline lookup yields CDR1 GTSNPN and CDR2 SVGIG (reference sequence). The CDR3 is 15 amino acids. J was trimmed by 1 base and V by 1 base; bases with no gene match: 4. Drawing the rest from reference TRBV30 and TRBJ2-4, the complete variable domain is SQTIHQWPATLVQPVGSPLSLECTVEGTSNPNLYWYRQAAGRGLQLLFYSVGIGQISSEVPQNLSASRPQDRQFILSSKKLLLSDSGFYLCAWSAGQNAKNIQYFGAGTRLSVL.

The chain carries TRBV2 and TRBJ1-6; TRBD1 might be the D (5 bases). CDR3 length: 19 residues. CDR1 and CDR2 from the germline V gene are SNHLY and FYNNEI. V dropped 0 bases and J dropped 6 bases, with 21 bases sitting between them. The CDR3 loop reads CASSEAGVAGTVRNSPLHF. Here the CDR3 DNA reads TGTGCCAGCAGTGAAGCCGGGGTCGCGGGGACGGTGCGTAATTCACCCCTCCACTTT. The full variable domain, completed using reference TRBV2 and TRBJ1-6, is EPEVTQTPSHQVTQMGQEVILRCVPISNHLYFYWYRQILGQKVEFLVSFYNNEISEKSEIFDDQFSVERPDGSNFTLKIRSTKLEDSAMYFCASSEAGVAGTVRNSPLHFGNGTRLTVT.

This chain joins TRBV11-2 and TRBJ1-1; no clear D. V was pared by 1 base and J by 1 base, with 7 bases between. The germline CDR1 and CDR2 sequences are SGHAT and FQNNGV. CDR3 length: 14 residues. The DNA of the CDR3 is TGTGCCAGCAGCTTAGTCCCAGCGAACACTGAAGCTTTCTTT. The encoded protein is CASSLVPANTEAFF.

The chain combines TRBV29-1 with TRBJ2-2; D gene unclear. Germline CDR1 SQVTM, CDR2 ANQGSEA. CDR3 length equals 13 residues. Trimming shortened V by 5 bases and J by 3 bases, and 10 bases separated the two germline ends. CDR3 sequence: CSVPDLHTGELFF. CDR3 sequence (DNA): TGCAGCGTTCCAGACCTTCACACCGGGGAGCTGTTTTTT.

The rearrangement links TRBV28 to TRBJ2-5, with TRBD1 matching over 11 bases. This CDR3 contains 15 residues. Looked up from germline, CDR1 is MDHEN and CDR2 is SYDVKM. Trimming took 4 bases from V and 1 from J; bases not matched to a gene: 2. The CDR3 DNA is TGTGCCAGCAGTTGGACAGGGGGCGGCCAAGAGACCCAGTACTTC. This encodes CASSWTGGGQETQYF.

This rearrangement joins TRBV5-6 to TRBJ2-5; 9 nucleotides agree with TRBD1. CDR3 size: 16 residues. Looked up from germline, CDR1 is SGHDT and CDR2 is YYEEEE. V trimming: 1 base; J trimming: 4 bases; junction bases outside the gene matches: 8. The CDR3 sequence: CASSLFEQGARETQYF. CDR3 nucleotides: TGTGCCAGCAGCTTGTTTGAACAGGGGGCGCGAGAGACCCAGTACTTC.

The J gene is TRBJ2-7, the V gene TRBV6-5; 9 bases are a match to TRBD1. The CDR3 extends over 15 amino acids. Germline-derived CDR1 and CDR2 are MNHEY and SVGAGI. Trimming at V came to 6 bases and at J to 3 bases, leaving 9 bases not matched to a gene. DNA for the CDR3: TGTGCCAGCAGGGGGACAGGGCCCAACGGCTACGAGCAGTACTTC. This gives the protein CASRGTGPNGYEQYF.

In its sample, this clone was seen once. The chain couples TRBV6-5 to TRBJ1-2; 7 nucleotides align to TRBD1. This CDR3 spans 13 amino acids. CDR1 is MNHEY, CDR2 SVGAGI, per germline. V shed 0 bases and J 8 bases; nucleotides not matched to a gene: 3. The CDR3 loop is CASSYSRQGGYTF. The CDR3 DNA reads TGTGCCAGCAGTTACTCCCGACAGGGAGGCTACACCTTC.